Included here is one T cell receptor (beta chain) sequence, with context. Its antigen is not known. Regulatory T cells were sorted as CD4+CD25hiCD127low/negative cells. The germline V and J ends were trimmed by 2 bases and 4 bases, with 11 bases remaining between them. There are 14 residues in the CDR3. Per the germline V gene, CDR1 is SGHNT and CDR2 is YYREEE (reference sequence). The record originates from a study of B cell selection in AIRE deficiency. Overall study results and limits: Of some 3,300 shared Treg TCRbeta sequences, approximately 31% were healthy-only, approximately 9% patient-only.

Original processing notes: Some 56,000 patient and 9.56x10^4 healthy donor TCRbeta sequences came from Tregs. Sequencing used immunoSEQ multiplex PCR; TCRdb keeps in-frame clones, though not all of them. The DNA was the basis for D and trimming; V, J and clone size are from that table. The profile shows over 15,000 clones, 93% of them singletons. The V gene is TRBV5-4, the J gene TRBJ2-3; maybe TRBD1 (5 bases). This clonotype was sampled from a human donor in good health. The sequenced sample was CD4+CD25+ Tregs sorted from PBMCs. The CDR3 coding sequence is TGTGCCAGCAGCTTCAGGGAAGAAGCAGATACGCAGTATTTT. As protein: CASSFREEADTQYF.